A selection of T cell receptor beta chains follows, all from one sample in a study of blood T cell repertoires in COVID-19. The assay was immunoSEQ multiplex PCR, and TCRdb's table has in-frame clones only and misses some. The sample yields over 200,000 clones, more than 70% seen once. The sequenced sample was peripheral blood. The receptors here all came from a woman between 55 and 75 years old with acute or convalescent COVID-19. Each CDR3 is given with its conserved first and last residue. A D gene is named only where the DNA matches it firmly. Clone size is given for some rows only: seen once, a few or many times, or a class if the clone is expanded.

.,TRBV19,.,TRBJ1-2,TGTGCCAGTTCGATCGGACAGCCTTCTAACTATGGCTACACCTTC,CASSIGQPSNYGYTF
.,TRBV21-1,.,TRBJ2-7,TGTGCCAGCACCTCATGCGGGTCCCCCGCCTACGAGCAGTACTTC,CASTSCGSPAYEQYF
TRBD1,TRBV27,.,TRBJ2-3,TGTGCCAGCAGTCCCGGACAGGTCACAGATACGCAGTATTTT,CASSPGQVTDTQYF
TRBD2,TRBV3-1/TRBV3-2,.,TRBJ2-7,TGTGCCAGCAGCCAAGATGGTCTAGCGGGAAGCTCCTACGAGCAGTACTTC,CASSQDGLAGSSYEQYF
TRBD2,TRBV24-1,.,TRBJ2-1,TGTGCCACCAGTGATTTTTCACTAGCGGGAAGCAATGAGCAGTTCTTC,CATSDFSLAGSNEQFF
TRBD2,TRBV5-1,.,TRBJ2-1,TGCGCCAGCAGCCCCCGTTCCCTAGCGGGGGGGCCTCGGAATGAGCAGTTCTTC,CASSPRSLAGGPRNEQFF
.,TRBV27,.,TRBJ2-7,TGTGCCAGCAGTTCCAACCCAGGGTCCTACGAGCAGTACTTC,CASSSNPGSYEQYF
.,TRBV19,.,TRBJ1-5,TGTGCCAGTAGTATACAGGGTGGGCCTACAGGGAGCCAGCCCCAGCATTTT,CASSIQGGPTGSQPQHF
.,TRBV18,.,TRBJ2-7,TGTGCCAGCTCGGGAGGACTCAACTACGAGCAGTACTTC,CASSGGLNYEQYF
.,TRBV6-1,.,TRBJ2-7,TGTGCCAGCAGTGAAGGAGGCGGAGTCTACGAGCAGTACTTC,CASSEGGGVYEQYF
.,TRBV10-2,.,TRBJ2-6,TGCGCCAGCAGCGTGGACAGAGCACCCTCTGGGGCCAACGTCCTGACTTTC,CASSVDRAPSGANVLTF
.,TRBV6-4,.,TRBJ1-2,TGTGCCAGCAGTGGGGGTCACGTGGGGCTCAGGGGCTATGGCTACACCTTC,CASSGGHVGLRGYGYTF
.,TRBV28,.,TRBJ1-5,TGTGCCAGCAGTTTAGCAGGTCGCAATCAGCCCCAGCATTTT,CASSLAGRNQPQHF
.,TRBV5-1,.,TRBJ2-3,TGCGCCAGCAGCTTGTTGGGGGCGCCGACAGATACGCAGTATTTT,CASSLLGAPTDTQYF
.,TRBV21-1,.,TRBJ2-7,TGTGCCAGCAGCACCCACCACCAGGGCTACGAGCAGTACTTC,CASSTHHQGYEQYF
TRBD1,TRBV20-1,once,TRBJ2-3,TGCAGTGCTAGTCCCCCCCGGGACAGGGGGCCAGATACGCAGTATTTT,CSASPPRDRGPDTQYF
TRBD1,TRBV4-1,.,TRBJ1-1,TGCGCCAGCAGCCAAAGGACAGGGGGGGGAAACACTGAAGCTTTCTTT,CASSQRTGGGNTEAFF
.,TRBV4-1,.,TRBJ1-1,TGCGCCAGCAGCCAAGACAGGGGAACTGAAGCTTTCTTT,CASSQDRGTEAFF
.,TRBV5-4,.,TRBJ1-3,TGTGCCAGCAGCTCTGAACGGGGAGGAAACACCATATATTTT,CASSSERGGNTIYF
.,TRBV6-2/TRBV6-3,.,TRBJ1-5,TGTGCCAGCAGTTACGGCGTCAGGCAGAATCAGCCCCAGCATTTT,CASSYGVRQNQPQHF
TRBD2,TRBV28,.,TRBJ2-5,TGTGCCAGCAGTTTATCGGGAGGGAGAGGAGAGACCCAGTACTTC,CASSLSGGRGETQYF
TRBD1,TRBV7-9,.,TRBJ2-7,TGTGCCAGCAGCTTAAGGGGACAGGGAAGTAACGAGCAGTACTTC,CASSLRGQGSNEQYF
TRBD2,TRBV9,.,TRBJ2-1,TGTGCCAGTGGACTAGCGGGGGGGCGGAATGAGCAGTTCTTC,CASGLAGGRNEQFF
.,TRBV6-6,.,TRBJ1-4,TGTGCCAGCAGTTACGTCTGGGGGCAAAATGAAAAACTGTTTTTT,CASSYVWGQNEKLFF
.,TRBV28,.,TRBJ2-5,TGTGCCAGCAGTCTACAGGGATCTCGGAGGGAGACCCAGTACTTC,CASSLQGSRRETQYF
.,TRBV6-2/TRBV6-3,few,TRBJ1-1,TGTGCCAGCAGTATATTACTGACTGAAGCTTTCTTT,CASSILLTEAFF
.,TRBV29-1,.,TRBJ1-2,TGCAGCGCGCGGCTAGGGGTCTCTGGCTACACCTTC,CSARLGVSGYTF
TRBD1,TRBV5-1,.,TRBJ2-2,TGCGCCAGCAGAACAGGGGGCGGAGGCACCGGGGAGCTGTTTTTT,CASRTGGGGTGELFF
TRBD2,TRBV18,.,TRBJ2-3,TGTGCCAGCTCACTTCTAGCGGGAGCCGCGACAGATACGCAGTATTTT,CASSLLAGAATDTQYF
.,TRBV15,.,TRBJ2-5,TGTGCCACCAGCAGAGGATTGCAAGCGGTCCAAGAGACCCAGTACTTC,CATSRGLQAVQETQYF
.,TRBV3-1/TRBV3-2,once,TRBJ2-7,TGTGCCAGCAGCCGAGACCCTGGCGGGGCCTACGAGCAGTACTTC,CASSRDPGGAYEQYF
TRBD1,TRBV10-3,.,TRBJ1-5,TGTGCCATCGGGGACAGGGAAGATCAGCCCCAGCATTTT,CAIGDREDQPQHF
TRBD2,TRBV28,.,TRBJ2-7,TGTGCCAGCAGCCGAGGGGACTACCTTCTACGAGGGCAGTACTTC,CASSRGDYLLRGQYF
.,TRBV6-5,.,TRBJ2-5,TGTGCCAGTTACCGCGATCCCGGGGCCCAGTACTTC,CASYRDPGAQYF
TRBD2,TRBV19,.,TRBJ2-3,TGTGCCAGTAGTATAGCGGCGGGAGGTGCAGATACGCAGTATTTT,CASSIAAGGADTQYF
TRBD1,TRBV30,.,TRBJ1-6,TGTGCCTCGAAGGACAGGAGCAATTCACCCCTCCACTTT,CASKDRSNSPLHF
TRBD1,TRBV15,.,TRBJ2-3,TGTGCCACCAGCACGGACAGGGATCGCACAGATACGCAGTATTTT,CATSTDRDRTDTQYF
.,TRBV13,once,TRBJ1-2,TGTGCCCCCAGCATAAAGGTGACAGCCAACTATGGCTACACCTTC,CAPSIKVTANYGYTF
TRBD1,TRBV18,.,TRBJ1-5,TGTGCCAGCTCACCATTGAGGGACGCAGGGGGCGGCAATCAGCCCCAGCATTTT,CASSPLRDAGGGNQPQHF
.,TRBV5-1,.,TRBJ2-1,TGCGCCAGCAGCTTGGACCCACGAGATGAGCAGTTCTTC,CASSLDPRDEQFF
.,TRBV19,.,TRBJ1-2,TGTGCCAGTAGTATAAATTCTGGTAAAGGAGCATACTACACCTTC,CASSINSGKGAYYTF
.,TRBV5-1,.,TRBJ2-3,TGCGCCAGCAGCTTGGGAGCTAGCACAGATACGCAGTATTTT,CASSLGASTDTQYF
TRBD1,TRBV7-2,once,TRBJ2-3,TGTGCCAGCAGCCCGGACAGGGGGGCAGATACGCAGTATTTT,CASSPDRGADTQYF
TRBD2,TRBV25-1,.,TRBJ2-5,TGTGCCAGCAGTGTTTCCGGGGGGGTGTCGGAGACCCAGTACTTC,CASSVSGGVSETQYF
TRBD1,TRBV5-1,.,TRBJ1-1,TGCGCCAGCAGCTTGGCTACAGGGGCGAACACTGAAGCTTTCTTT,CASSLATGANTEAFF
TRBD2,TRBV14,.,TRBJ2-7,TGTGCCAGCAGCCTGAGGCGGGGGACCTACGAGCAGTACTTC,CASSLRRGTYEQYF
.,TRBV6-5,.,TRBJ1-1,TGTGCCAGCAGTTACTCAGCCACCAGGGCGAACACTGAAGCTTTCTTT,CASSYSATRANTEAFF
.,TRBV19,.,TRBJ1-1,TGTGCCAGTAAGCTCGGGCAGGGCTACATGAACACTGAAGCTTTCTTT,CASKLGQGYMNTEAFF
.,TRBV19,once,TRBJ2-2,TGTGCCAGTAGTCTGGCAGCCGGGGAGCTGTTTTTT,CASSLAAGELFF
.,TRBV5-5,.,TRBJ2-7,TGTGCCAGCAGCTTTGGAGTTCCCTACGAGCAGTACTTC,CASSFGVPYEQYF
.,TRBV28,.,TRBJ1-1,TGTGCCAGCACCTTACAGGAGAACACTGAAGCTTTCTTT,CASTLQENTEAFF